This paragraph reports one T cell receptor beta chain. The length of the CDR3 is 15 residues. The germline gives CDR1 LGHDT, CDR2 YNNKEL (reference sequence). The V and J ends lost 3 bases and 6 bases respectively, with 12 bases between them. A quantity of about 0.45 to 1 ug RNA underwent reverse transcription using random hexamers. In TCRdb, the immunoSEQ multiplex PCR reads were re-called with MiXCR into one record per CDR3 protein. The sample includes about 150,000 distinct CDR3 sequences, 85% to 95% seen only once; the top ten take about 0.17%. This entry comes from a study of CD8 T cells in Susac syndrome.

The V call is TRBV3-1, the J call TRBJ1-6; perhaps TRBD1 as D (6 bases). Sequenced: CD4+ T cells from PBMCs. The sequence came from a human donor with Susac syndrome. This CDR3 reads CASSQRDTFNSPLHF. The DNA of the CDR3 is TGTGCCAGCAGCCAGCGGGACACCTTTAATTCACCCCTCCACTTT.